These 13 T cell receptor beta chains came from one sample sequenced in a study of cytomegalovirus exposure and HLA in healthy donors. With 60 Vbeta and 13 Jbeta primers, the PCR was carried out. Sequencing was performed with immunoSEQ multiplex PCR; in TCRdb, only in-frame clones are kept and a portion is missing. Among roughly 120,000 clones listed, over 65% were seen once. The material sequenced was PBMCs. The receptors here all came from a woman between 18 and 30 years old in good health and CMV-seronegative.

This clone appeared once. The chain has TRBV5-1 and TRBJ1-2; D gene ambiguous. V was shortened by 10 bases and J by 7 bases, with 23 bases between the two germline ends. CDR1 and CDR2 from the germline V gene are SGHRS and YFSETQ. The CDR3 consists of 14 residues. As DNA, the CDR3 is TGCGCCTCCCAGAGCGGGCCGCAGGAGCGTGGCTACACCTTC. Encoded protein: CASQSGPQERGYTF.

The rearrangement uses TRBV15 and TRBJ2-7; 8 bases are shared with TRBD1. The CDR3 contains 15 residues. The germline gives CDR1 LNHNV, CDR2 YYDKDF (reference sequence). The trim removed 0 bases at V and 3 bases at J, leaving 4 bases unmatched. The DNA of the CDR3 is TGTGCCACCAGCAGAGACAGGGGGCTTGGCTACGAGCAGTACGTC. Translation: CATSRDRGLGYEQYV.

The rearrangement links TRBV5-5 to TRBJ2-7, with 8 bases aligning to TRBD1. CDR1 SGHKS and CDR2 YYEKEE come from the germline V gene (reference sequence). The ends lost 0 bases at V and 4 bases at J; junction bases unmatched: 6. This CDR3 has 15 amino acids. CDR3 nucleotides: TGTGCCAGCAGCTTGGTGGCAGGGGGCGCATACGAGCAGTACGTC. Its protein product is CASSLVAGGAYEQYV.

The chain joins TRBV6-5 to TRBJ1-1, with D tentatively TRBD1 (5 bases). Trimming stripped 4 bases from V and 1 base from J, with 7 bases between. The CDR3 loop spans 13 amino acids. Germline CDR1 MNHEY, CDR2 SVGAGI. CDR3 in DNA: TGTGCCAGCAGTTCTGACAGGAACACTGAAGCTTTCTTT. Encoded protein: CASSSDRNTEAFF.

V gene TRBV2 combines with J gene TRBJ2-1; the D gene is possibly TRBD1 (5 bases). The CDR3 runs 13 residues. V shed 6 bases and J shed 4 bases, with 10 bases lying between them. Germline V gene data show CDR1 as SNHLY and CDR2 as FYNNEI. CDR3 bases: TGTGCCAGCAGCAGGGTAGGGTACAATGAGCAGTTCTTC. This sequence encodes CASSRVGYNEQFF.

This clone was recorded only once. V gene TRBV19 combines with J gene TRBJ1-1; 9 positions match TRBD1. Germline trimming cut 10 bases from V and 1 base from J; bases unmatched to any gene: 4. Looked up from germline, CDR1 is LNHDA and CDR2 is SQIVND (reference sequence). The CDR3 has 13 amino acids. CDR3 nucleotides: TGTGCCACCTTGGACAGGGGGAACACTGAAGCTTTCTTT. Translated: CATLDRGNTEAFF.

J is TRBJ2-2 and V is TRBV5-4, with 10 bases matching TRBD1. V lost 0 bases, J lost 6 bases, and 2 bases stayed unmatched. The CDR3 has 15 residues. Germline V gene sequence: CDR1 SGHNT, CDR2 YYREEE (reference sequence). CDR3 region: CASSLVGQGAGELFF. For the CDR3, the DNA is TGTGCCAGCAGCTTGGTAGGACAGGGGGCCGGGGAGCTGTTTTTT. The whole variable domain, filled in from reference TRBV5-4 and TRBJ2-2, reads ETGVTQSPTHLIKTRGQQVTLRCSSQSGHNTVSWYQQALGQGPQFIFQYYREEENGRGNFPPRFSGLQFPNYSSELNVNALELDDSALYLCASSLVGQGAGELFFGEGSRLTVL.

The gene calls are TRBV29-1 and TRBJ2-1; TRBD2 matches at 13 bases. Trimming at V came to 7 bases and at J to 7 bases, leaving 4 bases not matched to a gene. There are 13 residues in the CDR3. Germline V gene sequence: CDR1 SQVTM, CDR2 ANQGSEA. CDR3 DNA: TGCAGCGCCCGGACTAGCGGGAGAAATGAGCAGTTCTTC. Encoded protein: CSARTSGRNEQFF.

The chain uses TRBV7-8 and TRBJ1-2, with 7 positions matching TRBD1. Trimming cost V 4 bases and J 5 bases; bases outside gene matches: 13. CDR1 is SGHVS, CDR2 FQNEAQ, per germline. CDR3 length: 16 amino acids. CDR3 protein: CASSSLPTGMNYGYTF. CDR3 coding DNA: TGTGCCAGCAGCTCACTTCCGACAGGGATGAATTATGGCTACACCTTC.

V gene TRBV7-9 combines with J gene TRBJ2-1, with TRBD2 matching over 11 bases. J gave up 7 bases and V 10 bases, and 9 bases lay outside the gene matches. The CDR3 has 14 residues. CDR1 SEHNR and CDR2 FQNEAQ come from the germline V gene (reference sequence). CDR3 residues: CATLGLAGVNEQFF. In DNA form, the CDR3 reads TGTGCCACACTTGGACTAGCGGGTGTGAATGAGCAGTTCTTC.

The genes are TRBV30 and TRBJ1-1; possible D gene TRBD1, 6 bases. V was shortened by 8 bases and J by 0 bases, with 13 bases between the two germline ends. Germline V lookup: CDR1 GTSNPN, CDR2 SVGIG (reference sequence). This CDR3 has 13 amino acids. This CDR3 is CAVDRTLNTEAFF. Written as DNA, the CDR3 is TGTGCCGTGGACAGAACCTTGAACACTGAAGCTTTCTTT.

This clone was seen a handful of times. This sequence joins TRBV2 and TRBJ1-4; 7 bases map to TRBD1. The germline CDR1 and CDR2 sequences are SNHLY and FYNNEI. The V gene end was trimmed by 3 bases and the J gene end by 0 bases; junction bases not matched to a gene: 10. The CDR3 loop spans 18 amino acids. The DNA of the CDR3 is TGTGCCAGCAGTGATATCTGGACAGGATTCTCAACTAATGAAAAACTGTTTTTT. It encodes CASSDIWTGFSTNEKLFF.

This clone was found once. The chain couples TRBV7-2 to TRBJ2-1; D is possibly TRBD1 (5 bases). V lost 4 bases and J lost 5, with 15 bases in between. The CDR3 length is 15 residues. CDR1 is SGHTA, CDR2 FQGNSA, per germline. The CDR3 here is CASSSALGPNNEQFF. CDR3 nucleotide sequence: TGTGCCAGCAGCTCCGCCCTGGGGCCCAACAATGAGCAGTTCTTC.